This entry lists 13 T cell receptor beta chains sequenced from one sample in a study of cytomegalovirus exposure and HLA in healthy donors. The PCR had 60 Vbeta and 13 Jbeta primers. Libraries were prepared by immunoSEQ multiplex PCR; TCRdb keeps only in-frame clonotypes and omits some of them. The table lists about 83,000 clones, just under 75% of them singletons. The sequenced sample consisted of PBMCs. The source of these receptors is a man aged 60 to 69 in good health and CMV-seronegative.

The chain uses TRBV5-8 and TRBJ2-3; D gene ambiguous. CDR1 is SGHTS, CDR2 YDEGEE, per germline. The CDR3 length is 16 residues. Deletions cut 2 bases from V and 1 base from J, with 14 bases between. The CDR3 bases are TGTGCCAGCAGCTTAGACATCTCGCAGGGCACAGATACGCAGTATTTT. It specifies CASSLDISQGTDTQYF.

The chain couples TRBV7-8 to TRBJ1-1; the D gene is possibly TRBD1 (5 bases). This CDR3 comprises 11 residues. Germline CDR1 reads SGHVS; CDR2 reads FQNEAQ. Trimming left V 3 bases short and J 11 bases short, with 10 bases between. CDR3 DNA: TGTGCCAGCAGCTTCGGCCCAGGGGCTTTCTTT. This translates into CASSFGPGAFF. The whole variable domain, remainder taken from reference TRBV7-8 and TRBJ1-1, is GAGVSQSPRYKVAKRGQDVALRCDPISGHVSLFWYQQALGQGPEFLTYFQNEAQLDKSGLPSDRFFAERPEGSVSTLKIQRTQQEDSAVYLCASSFGPGAFFGQGTRLTVV.

This clone is a singleton in its sample. V and J are TRBV30 and TRBJ2-1; D call uncertain. Germline loops: CDR1 GTSNPN, CDR2 SVGIG (reference sequence). V lost 3 bases, J lost 4 bases, and 13 bases lay in between. The CDR3 is made up of 14 amino acids. This CDR3 is CAWRRPPEYNEQFF. The CDR3 DNA sequence: TGTGCCTGGAGGCGCCCTCCCGAGTACAATGAGCAGTTCTTC.

As for this clone: Other DNA sequences in this specimen translate into the identical CDR3. This chain uses TRBV27 with TRBJ1-1, with D unresolved. Germline CDR1 is MNHEY and CDR2 is SMNVEV (reference sequence). The CDR3 has 13 amino acids. The V gene lost 2 bases and the J gene lost 1 base, with 5 bases spanning the gap. DNA for the CDR3: TGTGCCAGCAGTTTACGGTGGAACACTGAAGCTTTCTTT. It encodes CASSLRWNTEAFF.

As for this clone: A junction end diverges from the germline sequence, so it may reflect a read error. This chain connects TRBV7-9 to TRBJ1-2; tentatively, D is TRBD1 (6 bases). The CDR3 loop spans 12 amino acids. The germline V gene encodes CDR1 SEHNR and CDR2 FQNEAQ (reference sequence). The CDR3 here is CSSSLGGDGYTF. The CDR3 region has the DNA TGTTCCAGCAGCTTAGGGGGGGATGGCTACACCTTC.

Note on this clone: One junction end does not reproduce the germline sequence, and a read error may be involved. This chain joins TRBV7-9 and TRBJ2-7; D gene uncertain. Germline values: CDR1 SEHNR, CDR2 FQNEAQ (reference sequence). This CDR3 has 13 residues. CDR3 protein: CSSSLSDGGPQYF. The CDR3, as DNA: TGTTCCAGCAGTCTTTCGGATGGCGGCCCCCAGTACTTC.

The genes are TRBV21-1 and TRBJ1-5; the listed D gene, TRBD1, was not tested against the DNA. TRBV21-1 has pseudogene status. The CDR3 sequence is 14 residues long. CDR3 DNA sequence: TGTGCCACGCCTTTTACAGGGGTCAATCAGCCCCAGCATTTT. Its translation: CATPFTGVNQPQHF.

The V and J genes are TRBV19 and TRBJ1-1; no firm D call. CDR1 and CDR2 from the germline V gene are LNHDA and SQIVND (reference sequence). The CDR3 totals 14 residues. The V end was cut by 7 bases, the J end by 3 bases, with 15 bases between. The CDR3 is CASTPGVGYTEAFF. The DNA of the CDR3 is TGTGCCAGTACCCCCGGGGTCGGCTACACTGAAGCTTTCTTT.

V is TRBV5-1 and J is TRBJ2-7; 10 nucleotides agree with TRBD2. The germline V gene has CDR1 SGHRS and CDR2 YFSETQ. The CDR3 runs to 12 residues. The junction had 2 bases not matched to a gene; V was cut back by 4 bases and J by 7 bases. CDR3 bases: TGCGCCAGCAGCGTTAGCGGGGGGGAGCAGTACTTC. This sequence encodes CASSVSGGEQYF.

The chain carries TRBV20-1 and TRBJ2-3; D is possibly TRBD1 (5 bases). The CDR3 consists of 11 residues. Germline V gene data show CDR1 as DFQATT and CDR2 as SNEGSKA (reference sequence). V was cut by 5 bases and J by 4 bases, with 7 bases left in between. The CDR3 is CSAQQADTQYF. The CDR3 coding sequence is TGCAGTGCTCAACAGGCAGATACGCAGTATTTT.

V gene TRBV5-1 combines with J gene TRBJ1-1; a possible D gene is TRBD1 (5 bases). In germline, CDR1 is SGHRS, CDR2 YFSETQ. The V gene lost 0 bases and the J gene lost 0 bases, with 9 bases spanning the gap. The CDR3 contains 15 residues. The CDR3 sequence is CASSLGGPLNTEAFF. DNA of the CDR3: TGCGCCAGCAGCTTGGGGGGCCCCTTGAACACTGAAGCTTTCTTT.

This clone has just a few counts. The V gene is TRBV6-5, the J gene TRBJ1-5, with 7 bases aligning to TRBD1. The CDR3 is made up of 14 amino acids. V dropped 6 bases and J dropped 6; count of bases not matched to a gene: 8. In germline, CDR1 is MNHEY, CDR2 SVGAGI. Here the CDR3 DNA reads TGTGCCAGCAGCCCCAGGGGGGCAGGTCAGCCCCAGCATTTT. Protein product: CASSPRGAGQPQHF.

This chain joins TRBV19 and TRBJ1-3; D is unclear. This CDR3 has 15 amino acids. Germline values: CDR1 LNHDA, CDR2 SQIVND (reference sequence). Trimming removed 3 bases from V and 2 bases from J, with 11 bases in between. The CDR3 loop reads CASSISVTAGNTIYF. The CDR3 nucleotides read TGTGCCAGTAGTATTTCTGTAACGGCTGGAAACACCATATATTTT. Supplemented by reference TRBV19 and TRBJ1-3, the full variable domain reads DGGITQSPKYLFRKEGQNVTLSCEQNLNHDAMYWYRQDPGQGLRLIYYSQIVNDFQKGDIAEGYSVSREKKESFPLTVTSAQKNPTAFYLCASSISVTAGNTIYFGEGSWLTVV.